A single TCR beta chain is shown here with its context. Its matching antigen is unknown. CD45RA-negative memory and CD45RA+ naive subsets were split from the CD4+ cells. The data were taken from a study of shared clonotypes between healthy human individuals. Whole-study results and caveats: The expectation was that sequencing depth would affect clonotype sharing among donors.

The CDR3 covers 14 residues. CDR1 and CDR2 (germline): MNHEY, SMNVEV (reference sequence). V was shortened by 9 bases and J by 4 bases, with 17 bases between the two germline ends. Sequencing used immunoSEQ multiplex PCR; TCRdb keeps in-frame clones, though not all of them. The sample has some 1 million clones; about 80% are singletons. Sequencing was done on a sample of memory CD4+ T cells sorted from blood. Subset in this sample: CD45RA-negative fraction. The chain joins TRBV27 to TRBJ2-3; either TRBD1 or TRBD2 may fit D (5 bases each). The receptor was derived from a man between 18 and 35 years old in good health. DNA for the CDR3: TGTGCCAGTATCCGGGACCGTTGGGCAGATACGCAGTATTTT. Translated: CASIRDRWADTQYF.